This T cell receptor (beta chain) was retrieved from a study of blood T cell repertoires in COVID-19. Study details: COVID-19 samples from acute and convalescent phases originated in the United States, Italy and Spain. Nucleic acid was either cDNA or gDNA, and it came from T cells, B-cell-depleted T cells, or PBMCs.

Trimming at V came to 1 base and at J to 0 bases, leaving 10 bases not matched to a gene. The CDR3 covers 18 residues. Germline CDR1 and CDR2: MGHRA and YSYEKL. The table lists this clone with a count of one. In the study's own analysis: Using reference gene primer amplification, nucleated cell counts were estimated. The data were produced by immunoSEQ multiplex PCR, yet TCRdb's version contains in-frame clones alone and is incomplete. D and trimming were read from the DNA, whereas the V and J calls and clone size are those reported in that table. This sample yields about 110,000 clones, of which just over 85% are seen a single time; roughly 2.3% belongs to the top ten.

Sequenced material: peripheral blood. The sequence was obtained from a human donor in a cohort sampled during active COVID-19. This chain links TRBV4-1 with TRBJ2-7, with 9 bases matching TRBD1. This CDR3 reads CASSQGTGEMKSSYEQYF. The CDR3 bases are TGCGCCAGCAGCCAAGGGACAGGGGAAATGAAAAGCTCCTACGAGCAGTACTTC.